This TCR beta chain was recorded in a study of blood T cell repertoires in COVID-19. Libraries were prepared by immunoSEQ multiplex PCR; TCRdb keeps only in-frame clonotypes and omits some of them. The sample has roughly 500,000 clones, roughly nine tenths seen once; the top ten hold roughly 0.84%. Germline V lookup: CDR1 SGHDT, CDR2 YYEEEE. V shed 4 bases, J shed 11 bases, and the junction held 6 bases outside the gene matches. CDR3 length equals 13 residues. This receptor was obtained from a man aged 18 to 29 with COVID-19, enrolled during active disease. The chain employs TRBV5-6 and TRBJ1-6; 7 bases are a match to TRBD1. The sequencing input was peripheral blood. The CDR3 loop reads CASSDRVGAPLHF. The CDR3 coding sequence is TGTGCCAGCAGCGACAGGGTGGGAGCACCCCTCCACTTT.